Below are 30 T cell receptor beta chains sequenced from a single sample in a study of T cells in localized non-small cell lung cancer. Libraries were prepared by immunoSEQ multiplex PCR; TCRdb keeps only in-frame clonotypes and omits some of them. This sample carries several thousand clones, roughly two fifths of them seen once, and the ten largest clones take approximately 6.2%. Sequencing was performed on lung tumor tissue, taken before any cancer treatment. These receptors came from a woman aged 35-75 years with stage I lung adenocarcinoma.

The gene calls are TRBV6-8 and TRBJ2-7, with 10 positions matching TRBD2. Unmatched junction bases numbered 7, after V lost 6 bases and J lost 2 bases. The CDR3 consists of 15 residues. Germline values: CDR1 MNHGY, CDR2 SAAAGT. CDR3 nucleotides: TGTGCCAGCAGCGAGGGACTAGCGCTTACCTACGAGCAGTACTTC. Translation: CASSEGLALTYEQYF.

The J gene is TRBJ1-4, the V gene TRBV5-1, with D maybe TRBD1 (6 bases). The germline gives CDR1 SGHRS, CDR2 YFSETQ. V lost 5 bases, J lost 3 bases, and 17 bases lay in between. The CDR3 covers 16 residues. The CDR3 sequence: CASRPTAGAANEKLFF. As DNA, the CDR3 is TGCGCCAGCAGGCCGACGGCGGGGGCGGCTAATGAAAAACTGTTTTTT.

The table lists this clone with a few counts. The CDR3 nucleotides are TGCGCCAGCAGCTTGGCAGCGGGAGTAAAAGATACGCAGTATTTT. It is translated as CASSLAAGVKDTQYF. The rearrangement joins TRBV5-1 to TRBJ2-3, with TRBD2 identical over 8 bases. The CDR3 has 15 amino acids. Germline V gene lookup returns CDR1 SGHRS and CDR2 YFSETQ. With V trimmed by 0 bases and J by 5 bases, 5 bases remained unmatched.

This clone has a handful of counts. The V call is TRBV7-5, the J call TRBJ2-7; TRBD2 is taken as the D call from the table, unchecked against the DNA. TRBV7-5 is a known pseudogene. The CDR3 is 15 amino acids. The CDR3 nucleotides read TGTGCCAGCAGCTTACAGGCGGGGAACTCCTACGAGCAGTACTTC. Its translation is CASSLQAGNSYEQYF.

This clone was counted only a few times. This chain links TRBV9 with TRBJ2-7; D perhaps matches TRBD1 (5 bases). V lost 9 bases and J 0 bases, leaving 13 bases between the germline ends. The CDR3 consists of 13 residues. The germline V gene encodes CDR1 SGDLS and CDR2 YYNGEE. The DNA for the CDR3 is TGTGCCATTCAGACAGCCCTCTCCTACGAGCAGTACTTC. Residues: CAIQTALSYEQYF. The full variable domain, completed using reference TRBV9 and TRBJ2-7, is DSGVTQTPKHLITATGQRVTLRCSPRSGDLSVYWYQQSLDQGLQFLIQYYNGEERAKGNILERFSAQQFPDLHSELNLSSLELGDSALYFCAIQTALSYEQYFGPGTRLTVT.

The chain joins TRBV11-3 to TRBJ2-3; D remains unclear. CDR1 SGHNT and CDR2 YENEEA come from the germline V gene. V shed 2 bases and J shed 5 bases, with 20 bases lying between them. The CDR3 has 17 residues. CDR3 coding DNA: TGTGCCAGCAGCTTAACTCCGTCCTCCCTCGAGGAAGATACGCAGTATTTT. The encoded protein is CASSLTPSSLEEDTQYF.

The genes are TRBV2 and TRBJ2-5; 10 bases match TRBD1. Unmatched junction bases numbered 7, after V lost 11 bases and J lost 4 bases. CDR1 and CDR2 (germline): SNHLY, FYNNEI. This CDR3 is built from 13 residues. Here the CDR3 DNA reads TGTGCCGACCGGGACAGGGGTATAGAGACCCAGTACTTC. It yields the protein CADRDRGIETQYF. The full variable domain, rest sourced from reference TRBV2 and TRBJ2-5, is EPEVTQTPSHQVTQMGQEVILRCVPISNHLYFYWYRQILGQKVEFLVSFYNNEISEKSEIFDDQFSVERPDGSNFTLKIRSTKLEDSAMYFCADRDRGIETQYFGPGTRLLVL.

The V gene is TRBV30, the J gene TRBJ1-3; D remains unclear. CDR1 GTSNPN and CDR2 SVGIG come from the germline V gene (reference sequence). This CDR3 is 15 amino acids long. With 0 bases removed from V and 3 bases from J, the gap between germline ends came to 12 bases. In nucleotides, the CDR3 is TGTGCCTGGAGTGTACGGAGGGCGAGTGGAAACACCATATATTTT. Its protein is CAWSVRRASGNTIYF.

This clone was seen more than once but under ten times. The J gene is TRBJ2-1, the V gene TRBV11-3, with 9 bases that match TRBD2. This CDR3 is 18 amino acids long. V lost 1 base to trimming and J lost 6 bases; unmatched junction nucleotides: 13. CDR1 is SGHNT and CDR2 is YENEEA in the germline V gene. Written as DNA, the CDR3 is TGTGCCAGCAGCTTAGGGGCGGGAGGGCCAAGGTCGATCAATGAGCAGTTCTTC. As protein: CASSLGAGGPRSINEQFF. Based on the CDR3 plus reference TRBV11-3 and TRBJ2-1, the full variable domain is EAGVVQSPRYKIIEKKQPVAFWCNPISGHNTLYWYLQNLGQGPELLIRYENEEAVDDSQLPKDRFSAERLKGVDSTLKIQPAELGDSAVYLCASSLGAGGPRSINEQFFGPGTRLTVL.

This clone was seen a handful of times. The chain links TRBV11-3 to TRBJ2-5; TRBD1 is a possible D gene (6 bases). CDR1 and CDR2 (germline): SGHNT, YENEEA. The CDR3 length is 14 residues. Trimming took off 4 bases at V and 2 bases at J, with 11 bases between the two ends. CDR3 amino acids: CASSSGTHQETQYF. CDR3 bases: TGTGCCAGCAGCTCCGGGACACATCAAGAGACCCAGTACTTC.

The chain recombines TRBV28 with TRBJ2-6, with D perhaps matching TRBD1 (6 bases). V was shortened by 6 bases and J by 0 bases, with 12 bases between the two germline ends. The CDR3 totals 16 residues. Looked up from germline, CDR1 is MDHEN and CDR2 is SYDVKM. The CDR3 bases are TGTGCCAGCAGCGTCGGACAGCACTCTGGGGCCAACGTCCTGACTTTC. Translating it yields CASSVGQHSGANVLTF.

V is TRBV2 and J is TRBJ2-1; 8 nucleotides line up with TRBD2. V shed 6 bases, J shed 6 bases, and the junction held 1 base outside the gene matches. There are 12 residues in the CDR3. The germline V gene encodes CDR1 SNHLY and CDR2 FYNNEI. CDR3 in DNA: TGTGCCAGCAGAGCGGGAGTCAATGAGCAGTTCTTC. Amino acid sequence: CASRAGVNEQFF.

The chain joins TRBV18 to TRBJ2-1, with D perhaps matching TRBD1 (5 bases). The germline V and J ends were trimmed by 8 bases and 8 bases, with 13 bases remaining between them. The CDR3 runs to 12 residues. From germline, CDR1 is KGHSH and CDR2 LQKENI. The CDR3: CASRWGTDEQFF. DNA of the CDR3: TGTGCCAGCCGGTGGGGCACCGATGAGCAGTTCTTC.

V and J are TRBV11-3 and TRBJ2-1; TRBD1 might be the D (5 bases). The CDR3 totals 20 residues. The V end lost 4 bases, the J end lost 0 bases, and 25 bases lay between the germline ends. The germline V gene encodes CDR1 SGHNT and CDR2 YENEEA. The CDR3 nucleotides read TGTGCCAGCAGCTCTCTAGGGGTGCAAGACCTGGGTAGCTCCTACAATGAGCAGTTCTTC. Translating gives CASSSLGVQDLGSSYNEQFF.

The V gene is TRBV30, the J gene TRBJ1-4; D not certain. The CDR3 has 14 amino acids. Deletions cut 3 bases from V and 7 bases from J, with 15 bases between. Germline V CDR1 and CDR2: GTSNPN, SVGIG (reference sequence). CDR3 in DNA: TGTGCCTGGAGCTTGGGAATTAATATTGAAAAACTGTTTTTT. Protein: CAWSLGINIEKLFF.

The chain recombines TRBV19 with TRBJ1-5, with 7 bases matching TRBD1. The CDR3 runs to 18 residues. Germline V gene lookup returns CDR1 LNHDA and CDR2 SQIVND (reference sequence). Trimming cost V 7 bases and J 0 bases; bases outside gene matches: 15. CDR3 loop: CASIPGQHSLVSNQPQHF. The CDR3 DNA reads as TGTGCCAGTATACCGGGACAGCACTCTCTTGTTAGCAATCAGCCCCAGCATTTT.

The sample holds a few counts of this clone. This chain connects TRBV30 to TRBJ1-3; perhaps TRBD1 as D (6 bases). The CDR3 length is 13 residues. With 5 bases removed from V and 4 bases from J, the gap between germline ends came to 12 bases. Germline lookup yields CDR1 GTSNPN and CDR2 SVGIG (reference sequence). CDR3 coding DNA: TGTGCCTGGCGACCAGGGGTAGGAAACACCATATATTTT. It yields the protein CAWRPGVGNTIYF.

The J gene is TRBJ2-4, the V gene TRBV29-1; TRBD2 is a possible D gene (6 bases). Germline V gene sequence: CDR1 SQVTM, CDR2 ANQGSEA. This CDR3 has 13 residues. The germline V and J ends were trimmed by 7 bases and 5 bases, with 15 bases remaining between them. The CDR3 sequence is CSGGSWGENIQYF. The CDR3 DNA reads TGCAGCGGCGGGTCCTGGGGGGAAAACATTCAGTACTTC.

The V call is TRBV9, the J call TRBJ1-3; D remains unclear. The germline CDR1 and CDR2 sequences are SGDLS and YYNGEE. This CDR3 contains 15 residues. V was pared by 0 bases and J by 0 bases, with 7 bases between. DNA of the CDR3: TGTGCCAGCAGCGTAGGAGGAGACTCTGGAAACACCATATATTTT. It translates to CASSVGGDSGNTIYF.

The V gene is TRBV9, the J gene TRBJ2-5, with no clear D. The V and J ends lost 4 bases and 7 bases respectively, with 11 bases between them. Germline CDR1 SGDLS, CDR2 YYNGEE. This CDR3 contains 12 residues. This CDR3 reads CASSHNEATQYF. The DNA of the CDR3 is TGTGCCAGCAGCCATAATGAAGCGACCCAGTACTTC.

This clone has more than one count but fewer than ten. The genes are TRBV29-1 and TRBJ2-3; 11 bases align to TRBD1. The CDR3 loop spans 15 amino acids. Germline lookup yields CDR1 SQVTM and CDR2 ANQGSEA. With 4 bases clipped from V and 2 bases from J, the junction kept 5 bases outside the gene matches. CDR3 amino acids: CSVGGTGGYTDTQYF. CDR3 in DNA: TGCAGCGTTGGAGGGACAGGGGGATACACAGATACGCAGTATTTT.

The chain combines TRBV19 with TRBJ1-5; 12 bases match TRBD1. The CDR3 extends over 18 amino acids. The trim removed 5 bases at V and 2 bases at J, leaving 10 bases unmatched. The V gene's germline CDR1 is LNHDA and CDR2 SQIVND (reference sequence). The CDR3 sequence is CASSSVPGQGAGNQPQHF. The CDR3 DNA sequence: TGTGCCAGTAGTTCAGTACCGGGACAGGGGGCCGGCAATCAGCCCCAGCATTTT.

By sample fraction, this clone is medium-sized. The V and J genes are TRBV6-8 and TRBJ2-1, with D possibly matching TRBD2 (6 bases). The germline CDR1 and CDR2 sequences are MNHGY and SAAAGT. V was pared by 2 bases and J by 6 bases, with 14 bases between. The CDR3 contains 15 residues. CDR3 DNA sequence: TGTGCCAGCAGTTACGGAGGGCCTTTACGCAATGAGCAGTTCTTC. Its translation: CASSYGGPLRNEQFF.

The chain employs TRBV6-8 and TRBJ2-5; D is possibly TRBD1 or TRBD2 (7 bases each). CDR3 size: 15 residues. Germline V lookup: CDR1 MNHGY, CDR2 SAAAGT. The germline V and J ends were trimmed by 6 bases and 2 bases, with 16 bases remaining between them. In DNA, the CDR3 is TGTGCCAGCAGCCGTCACAGGGGAGGGCAAGAGACCCAGTACTTC. It codes for CASSRHRGGQETQYF.

The rearrangement links TRBV18 to TRBJ1-1, with 8 bases fitting TRBD1. Germline V CDR1 and CDR2: KGHSH, LQKENI. The V and J ends lost 2 bases and 5 bases, in that order; junction bases with no gene match: 7. The CDR3 extends over 15 amino acids. The CDR3, as DNA: TGTGCCAGCTCACCATCCCAGGGGGCGAGGACTGAAGCTTTCTTT. Translation: CASSPSQGARTEAFF.

The genes are TRBV11-3 and TRBJ2-2; 9 bases line up with TRBD1. Germline V gives CDR1 SGHNT, CDR2 YENEEA. The junction had 2 bases not matched to a gene; V was cut back by 1 base and J by 8 bases. CDR3 length: 14 amino acids. CDR3 sequence reads: CASSLGDRAGELFF. The CDR3, as DNA: TGTGCCAGCAGCTTAGGGGACAGGGCTGGGGAGCTGTTTTTT.

This sequence joins TRBV19 and TRBJ2-2; D gene unclear. This CDR3 is built from 14 residues. Germline CDR1 and CDR2: LNHDA and SQIVND (reference sequence). Trimming took 7 bases from V and 0 from J, leaving 9 bases between them. The CDR3 sequence is CASITDPNTGELFF. CDR3 sequence (DNA): TGTGCCAGTATCACAGATCCGAACACCGGGGAGCTGTTTTTT.

A few counts support this clone. This sequence joins TRBV9 and TRBJ2-2, with 8 bases matching TRBD1. The CDR3 totals 15 residues. V shed 4 bases and J 2 bases; nucleotides not matched to a gene: 4. Per the germline V gene, CDR1 is SGDLS and CDR2 is YYNGEE. CDR3 nucleotide sequence: TGTGCCAGCAGCCGGACAGGGAGTAACACCGGGGAGCTGTTTTTT. Amino acids: CASSRTGSNTGELFF.

The genes are TRBV19 and TRBJ2-4; 7 nucleotides align to TRBD1. Germline lookup yields CDR1 LNHDA and CDR2 SQIVND (reference sequence). The junction had 6 bases not matched to a gene; V was cut back by 4 bases and J by 0 bases. This CDR3 is 16 amino acids long. CDR3 sequence: CASSTGQTLAKNIQYF. CDR3 DNA sequence: TGTGCCAGTAGTACGGGACAGACCCTAGCCAAAAACATTCAGTACTTC.

The chain combines TRBV19 with TRBJ1-4; perhaps TRBD1 as D (5 bases). The CDR3 is 15 amino acids. Trimming removed 4 bases at V and 0 bases at J, with 9 bases between. Germline CDR1 is LNHDA and CDR2 is SQIVND (reference sequence). CDR3 nucleotides: TGTGCCAGTAGTAAGACAGTTGCAACTAATGAAAAACTGTTTTTT. Its translation is CASSKTVATNEKLFF.